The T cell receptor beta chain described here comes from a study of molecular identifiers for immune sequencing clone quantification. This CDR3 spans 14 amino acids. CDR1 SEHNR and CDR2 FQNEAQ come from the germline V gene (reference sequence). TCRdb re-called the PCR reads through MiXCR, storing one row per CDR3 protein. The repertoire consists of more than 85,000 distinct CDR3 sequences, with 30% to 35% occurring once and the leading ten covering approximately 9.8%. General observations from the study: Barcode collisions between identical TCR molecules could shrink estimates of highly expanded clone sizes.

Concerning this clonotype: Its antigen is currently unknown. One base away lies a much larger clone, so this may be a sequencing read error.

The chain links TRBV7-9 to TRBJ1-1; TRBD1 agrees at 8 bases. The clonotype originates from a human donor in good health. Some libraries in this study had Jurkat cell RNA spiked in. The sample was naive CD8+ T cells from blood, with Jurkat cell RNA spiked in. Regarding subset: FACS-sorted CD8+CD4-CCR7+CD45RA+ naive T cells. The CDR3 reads CAGSLGQGSTEAFF. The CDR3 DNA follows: TGTGCCGGCAGCTTAGGACAGGGTAGCACTGAAGCTTTCTTT.